This is a list of T cell receptor beta chains from one sample in a study of T-cell memory formation after mild COVID-19. MiXCR, run by TCRdb on the 5' RACE reads, gives a single entry per CDR3 protein. The sample consists of 150,000 to 200,000 distinct CDR3 sequences, 30% to 35% of them appearing once. Sequencing used PBMCs or a T cell subset sorted from them (not recorded which). Receptors originate from an adult woman who had mild COVID-19 (a few samples of this study predate the infection). Cell type and time point are not known. Each CDR3 is given with its conserved first and last residue. The D gene is left open where the match is weak. Only part of the rows carry a size: once, few, many, or a class if the clone is expanded.

J gene	V gene	CDR3 length	clone size	D gene	CDR3 DNA	CDR3 protein
TRBJ1-2	TRBV5-6	13	NA	NA	TGTGCCAGCAGCTTGCCGGCAAGCTATGGCTACACCTTC	CASSLPASYGYTF
TRBJ2-3	TRBV24-1	16	many	NA	TGTGCCACCAGTGACCCTCGGTCAGGCGACACAGATACGCAGTATTTT	CATSDPRSGDTDTQYF
TRBJ1-1	TRBV12-3/TRBV12-4	10	NA	NA	TGTGCCAGCAGTTTATTTGAAGCTTTCTTT	CASSLFEAFF
TRBJ1-3	TRBV6-4	17	NA	NA	TGTGCCAGCAGTGACCCGGACGACGCAGCAGCGGTTAACACCATATATTTT	CASSDPDDAAAVNTIYF
TRBJ2-7	TRBV2	14	few	TRBD1	TGTGCCAGCAGAAGAGACAGGGAGATAGGGGAGCAGTACTTC	CASRRDREIGEQYF
TRBJ2-3	TRBV7-2	17	NA	NA	TGTGCCAGCAGCCCCCGATTACCCATCGTACCAACAGATACGCAGTATTTT	CASSPRLPIVPTDTQYF
TRBJ2-1	TRBV4-1	15	few	NA	TGCGCCAGCAGCCAAGCTCTGTCAGGGAGCAATGAGCAGTTCTTC	CASSQALSGSNEQFF
TRBJ1-2	TRBV30	14	NA	TRBD1	TGTGCCTGGAGTGCGGACAGGAACTACTATGGCTACACCTTC	CAWSADRNYYGYTF
TRBJ1-5	TRBV7-9	13	few	NA	TGTGCCAGCAGCTTTTGGAGCAATCAGCCCCAGCATTTT	CASSFWSNQPQHF
TRBJ2-5	TRBV4-1	16	NA	TRBD2	TGCGCCAGCAGCCAAGAACGAGCGGGGGGGCTAGAGACCCAGTACTTC	CASSQERAGGLETQYF
TRBJ2-5	TRBV7-3	15	once	TRBD2	TGTGCCAGCAGCTTAATAGCGGGGGGGCAAGAGACCCAGTACTTC	CASSLIAGGQETQYF
TRBJ2-7	TRBV7-9	12	many	NA	TGTGCCAGCAGCTTAGCGACCTACGAGCAGTACTTC	CASSLATYEQYF
TRBJ2-7	TRBV5-1	15	few	NA	TGCGCCAGCAGCTTGCCGGGGGCGAGCTCCTACGAGCAGTACTTC	CASSLPGASSYEQYF
TRBJ2-2	TRBV5-1	15	NA	NA	TGCGCCAGCAGCTTCGGAGGGAAGAACACCGGGGAGCTGTTTTTT	CASSFGGKNTGELFF
TRBJ2-5	TRBV29-1	11	few	NA	TGCAGCGTTGGCAACAGTGAGACCCAGTACTTC	CSVGNSETQYF
TRBJ2-5	TRBV7-2	13	NA	NA	TGTGCCAGCAGCGAACGGAAGAGGGCTACCCAGTACTTC	CASSERKRATQYF
TRBJ2-1	TRBV7-3	15	few	TRBD2	TGTGCCAGCAGCTTAATAGCGGGAGTCAATAATGAGCAGTTCTTC	CASSLIAGVNNEQFF
TRBJ1-1	TRBV7-6	12	few	TRBD1	TGTGCCAGCAGCGCGACAGGGACTGAAGCTTTCTTT	CASSATGTEAFF
TRBJ1-1	TRBV10-3	15	few	TRBD1	TGTGCCATCAGCCGGGACAGGGGGCTTAACACTGAAGCTTTCTTT	CAISRDRGLNTEAFF
TRBJ2-1	TRBV20-1	15	many	TRBD2	TGCAGTGCCGTAATAGCGGGAGGGACCTACAATGAGCAGTTCTTC	CSAVIAGGTYNEQFF
TRBJ2-4	TRBV5-6	15	once	NA	TGTGCCAGCAGCCCCGCGTTTCTGGGCAAAAACATTCAGTACTTC	CASSPAFLGKNIQYF
TRBJ2-3	TRBV29-1	12	NA	NA	TGCAGCGCGCAGGGTAGCACAGATACGCAGTATTTT	CSAQGSTDTQYF
TRBJ1-4	TRBV20-1	15	few	NA	TGCAGTGCTAGAGATCCGGGAGGGGTCGGGGAAAAACTGTTTTTT	CSARDPGGVGEKLFF
TRBJ2-2	TRBV12-3/TRBV12-4	16	few	TRBD1	TGTGCCATCGAACGTGGGGACAGGGATAACACCGGGGAGCTGTTTTTT	CAIERGDRDNTGELFF
TRBJ2-3	TRBV7-2	12	many	NA	TGTGCCAGCAGCTTCGGCCCAGATACGCAGTATTTT	CASSFGPDTQYF
TRBJ2-5	TRBV5-1	14	few	TRBD2	TGCGCCAGCAGCTTGGGGGACTATCAAGAGACCCAGTACTTC	CASSLGDYQETQYF
TRBJ2-7	TRBV2	14	NA	NA	TGTGCCAGCGCCCAGGGTGAGGAGGTGGGGGAGCAGTACTTC	CASAQGEEVGEQYF
TRBJ2-3	TRBV2	13	few	NA	TGTGCCAGCAGTGAAGGGGGCACAGATACGCAGTATTTT	CASSEGGTDTQYF
TRBJ2-2	TRBV24-1	16	NA	NA	TGTGCCACCAGTGATACGGGACAAGGTAACACCGGGGAGCTGTTTTTT	CATSDTGQGNTGELFF
TRBJ1-5	TRBV5-1	15	few	NA	TGCGCCAGCAGCTTGTTAGGGGATAGCAATCAGCCCCAGCATTTT	CASSLLGDSNQPQHF
TRBJ2-1	TRBV28	13	NA	NA	TGTGCCAGCAGCGCAAGCCATAGGAGTGAGCAGTTCTTC	CASSASHRSEQFF
TRBJ2-6	TRBV4-2	20	few	NA	TGTGCCAGCAGCCAAACCTCGACAGGCGGGGTGTTCTCTGGGGCCAACGTCCTGACTTTC	CASSQTSTGGVFSGANVLTF
TRBJ2-1	TRBV4-2	15	NA	TRBD2	TGTGCCAGCAGCCCAGCGGGAGGGCCTAACAATGAGCAGTTCTTC	CASSPAGGPNNEQFF
TRBJ1-1	TRBV29-1	13	NA	NA	TGCAGCGTTCCCGGGCTTAGATACACTGAAGCTTTCTTT	CSVPGLRYTEAFF
TRBJ2-7	TRBV6-2/TRBV6-3	13	NA	NA	TGTGCCAGCAGTTACCGGGCAGTTATCGAGCAGTACTTC	CASSYRAVIEQYF